This T cell receptor (beta chain) was sequenced in a study of shared clonotypes between healthy human individuals. Overall study findings and caveats: An effect of sequencing depth on clonotype sharing among donors was expected. With few donors, the genetic and exposure-history diversity represented was limited.

As to this clone: Its target is unknown.

Spread over ten immunoSEQ deep assay plates, unsorted PBMC DNA underwent sequencing. Using immunoSEQ multiplex PCR, the repertoire was profiled, and TCRdb retains in-frame clones only, with some absent. The table records roughly 500,000 clones, 70% to 80% of them present only once. Germline V CDR1 and CDR2: LGHNA, YSLEER. The CDR3 consists of 13 residues. J gave up 7 bases and V 4 bases, and 5 bases lay outside the gene matches. The specimen sequenced was PBMCs. The gene calls are TRBV4-3 and TRBJ1-2, with TRBD1 matching over 8 bases. The sequence came from a woman aged 40 to 50 in good health. Some clones in this sample may be carry-over from other donors' samples. The DNA for the CDR3 is TGCGCCAGCAGCCTCCAGGGGGCGCCTGGCTACACCTTC. Translation gives CASSLQGAPGYTF.